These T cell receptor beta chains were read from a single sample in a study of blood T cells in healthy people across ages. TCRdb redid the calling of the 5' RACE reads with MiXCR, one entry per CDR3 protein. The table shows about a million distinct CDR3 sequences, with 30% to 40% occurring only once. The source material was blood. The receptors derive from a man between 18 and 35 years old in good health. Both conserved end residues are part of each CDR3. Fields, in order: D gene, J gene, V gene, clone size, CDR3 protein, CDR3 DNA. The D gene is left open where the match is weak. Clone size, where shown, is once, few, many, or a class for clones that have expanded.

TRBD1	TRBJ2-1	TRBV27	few	CASRPGQPYNEQFF	TGTGCCAGCAGGCCGGGACAGCCTTACAATGAGCAGTTCTTC
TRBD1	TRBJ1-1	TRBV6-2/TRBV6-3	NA	CASTSRIGTGGTEAFF	TGTGCCAGCACCTCACGGATTGGGACAGGGGGCACTGAAGCTTTCTTT
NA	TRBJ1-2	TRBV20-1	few	CSARQGEGYGYTF	TGCAGTGCTAGGCAGGGAGAGGGCTATGGCTACACCTTC
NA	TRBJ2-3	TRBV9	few	CASSATRVTDTQYF	TGTGCCAGCAGCGCGACCCGGGTCACAGATACGCAGTATTTT
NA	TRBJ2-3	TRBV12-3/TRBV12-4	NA	CASAPLIYKPDTQYF	TGTGCCAGCGCACCCCTAATCTATAAGCCAGATACGCAGTATTTT
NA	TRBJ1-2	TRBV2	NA	CASSRTGSDYGHTF	TGTGCCAGCAGTAGAACGGGGAGCGACTATGGCCACACCTTC
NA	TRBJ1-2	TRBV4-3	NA	CASSQGWDGNYGYTF	TGCGCCAGCAGCCAAGGGTGGGACGGCAACTATGGCTACACCTTC
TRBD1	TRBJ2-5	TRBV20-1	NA	CRVGTGNSYKQYF	TGCCGTGTCGGGACAGGGAACTCCTACAAGCAGTACTTC
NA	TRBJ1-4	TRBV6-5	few	CASSYSRGVTNEKLFF	TGTGCCAGCAGTTACTCTCGGGGGGTAACTAATGAAAAACTGTTTTTT
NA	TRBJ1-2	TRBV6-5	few	CASSDRKNYGYTF	TGTGCCAGCTCAGACAGAAAAAACTATGGCTACACCTTC
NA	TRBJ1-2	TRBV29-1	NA	CSVDMAIANYGYTF	TGCAGCGTTGATATGGCCATAGCTAACTATGGCTACACCTTC
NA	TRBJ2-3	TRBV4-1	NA	CAGSQASADTQYF	TGCGCCGGCAGCCAGGCCAGTGCGGATACGCAGTATTTT
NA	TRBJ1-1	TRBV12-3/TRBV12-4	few	CASSPSRGSYTEAFF	TGTGCCAGCAGCCCCTCTAGAGGGTCGTACACTGAAGCTTTCTTT
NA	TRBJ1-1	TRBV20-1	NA	CSARRGGDTEAFF	TGCAGTGCTAGGCGGGGGGGGGACACTGAAGCTTTCTTT
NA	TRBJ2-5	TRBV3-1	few	CASSHVNQGWETQYF	TGTGCCAGCAGCCATGTAAATCAGGGGTGGGAGACCCAGTACTTC
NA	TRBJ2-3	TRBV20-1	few	CSASGVRGTDTQYF	TGCAGTGCCTCAGGGGTCAGGGGCACAGATACGCAGTATTTT
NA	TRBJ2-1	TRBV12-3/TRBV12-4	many	CASSTSGSSYNEQFF	TGTGCCAGCAGCACATCTGGGTCCTCCTACAATGAGCAGTTCTTC
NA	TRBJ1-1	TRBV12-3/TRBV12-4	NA	CASNKLGNTEAFF	TGTGCCAGCAATAAACTTGGGAACACTGAAGCTTTCTTT
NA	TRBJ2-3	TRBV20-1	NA	CSARDWVAGPTDTQYF	TGCAGTGCTAGGGATTGGGTGGCGGGGCCCACAGATACGCAGTATTTT
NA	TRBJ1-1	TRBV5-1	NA	CASSPGGGTSNTEAFF	TGCGCCAGCAGCCCCGGGGGGGGGACCTCGAACACTGAAGCTTTCTTT
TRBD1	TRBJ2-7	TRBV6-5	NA	CASSSPNRGAHYEQYF	TGTGCCAGCAGTTCCCCCAACAGGGGGGCGCATTACGAGCAGTACTTC
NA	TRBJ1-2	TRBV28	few	CASSLFLHHGYTF	TGTGCCAGCAGTTTATTTCTCCATCACGGCTACACCTTC
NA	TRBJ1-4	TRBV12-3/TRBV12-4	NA	CASSPEANEKLFF	TGTGCCAGCAGCCCGGAGGCTAATGAAAAACTGTTTTTT
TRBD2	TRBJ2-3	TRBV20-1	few	CSARRLAGSTDTQYF	TGCAGTGCTAGAAGACTAGCGGGGAGCACAGATACGCAGTATTTT
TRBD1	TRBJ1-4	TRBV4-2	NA	CASRRTGGSEKLFF	TGTGCCAGCAGACGGACAGGGGGGTCTGAAAAACTGTTTTTT
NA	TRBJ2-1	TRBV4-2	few	CASSHRDGTYNEQFF	TGTGCCAGCAGCCACCGGGACGGAACCTACAATGAGCAGTTCTTC
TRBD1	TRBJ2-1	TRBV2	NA	CASSEGTVVYNEQFF	TGTGCCAGCAGTGAGGGGACAGTGGTCTACAATGAGCAGTTCTTC
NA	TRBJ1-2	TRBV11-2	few	CASSLGLRRDLREGYTF	TGTGCCAGCAGCTTAGGGCTGAGGCGGGATCTTAGGGAGGGCTACACCTTC
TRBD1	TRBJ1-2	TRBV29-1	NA	CSVQGAGLGGGYTF	TGCAGCGTTCAGGGGGCAGGGTTAGGGGGTGGCTACACCTTC
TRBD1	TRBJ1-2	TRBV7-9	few	CASSSPDRMTNYGYTF	TGTGCCAGCAGCTCCCCGGACAGGATGACTAACTATGGCTACACCTTC
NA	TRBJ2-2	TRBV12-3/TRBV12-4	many	CASSLRDTGELFF	TGTGCCAGCAGTTTGAGGGACACCGGGGAGCTGTTTTTT
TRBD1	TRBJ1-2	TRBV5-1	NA	CASSKGTGYGYTF	TGCGCCAGCAGCAAAGGGACAGGGTATGGCTACACCTTC
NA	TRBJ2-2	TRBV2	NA	CASSEAVRAGELFF	TGTGCCAGCAGTGAAGCTGTTAGGGCCGGGGAGCTGTTTTTT
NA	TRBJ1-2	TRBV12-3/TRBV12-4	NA	CASRRGSEGYTF	TGTGCCAGCAGGCGGGGATCCGAAGGCTACACCTTC
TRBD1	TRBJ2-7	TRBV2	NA	CASTRTGALYEQYF	TGTGCCAGCACACGGACAGGGGCGCTCTACGAGCAGTACTTC
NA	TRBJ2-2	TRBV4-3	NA	CASSHLGQTRATGELFF	TGCGCCAGCAGCCACCTCGGACAGACAAGGGCCACCGGGGAGCTGTTTTTT
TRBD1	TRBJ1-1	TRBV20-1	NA	CSARPEDRGGTEAFF	TGCAGTGCTAGACCTGAAGACAGGGGCGGAACTGAAGCTTTCTTT
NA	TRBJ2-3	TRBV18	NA	CASSPAVRSTDTQYF	TGTGCCAGCTCACCAGCAGTACGTAGCACAGATACGCAGTATTTT
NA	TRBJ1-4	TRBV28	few	CASSLWRQDGPQEEKLFF	TGTGCCAGCAGTTTATGGCGTCAGGATGGCCCTCAGGAGGAAAAACTGTTTTTT
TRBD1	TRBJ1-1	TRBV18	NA	CASSPQNRGRAEAFF	TGTGCCAGCTCACCACAAAACAGGGGGCGGGCTGAAGCTTTCTTT
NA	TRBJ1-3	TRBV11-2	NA	CASSLNPFSGNTIYF	TGTGCCAGCAGCTTAAACCCTTTCTCTGGAAACACCATATATTTT
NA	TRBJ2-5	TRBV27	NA	CASSYSGMETQYF	TGTGCCAGCAGTTATTCCGGGATGGAGACCCAGTACTTC
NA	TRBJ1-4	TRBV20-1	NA	CSAISRGGREKLFF	TGCAGTGCTATAAGTCGCGGGGGTCGGGAAAAACTGTTTTTT
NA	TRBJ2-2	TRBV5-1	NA	CASSLRDHPSGELFF	TGCGCCAGCAGCCTTCGGGACCATCCCAGCGGGGAGCTGTTTTTT
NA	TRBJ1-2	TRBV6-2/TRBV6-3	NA	CASSYYLDSQRDGYTF	TGTGCCAGCAGTTATTATTTGGACAGCCAGAGGGATGGCTACACCTTC
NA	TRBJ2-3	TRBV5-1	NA	CASSRETRGVDTQYF	TGCGCCAGCAGTCGGGAGACCCGTGGTGTGGATACACAGTATTTT
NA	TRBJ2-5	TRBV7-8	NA	CANSLQSNEQYF	TGTGCCAACAGCTTGCAGTCCAATGAGCAGTACTTC
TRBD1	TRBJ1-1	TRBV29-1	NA	CSVLIEDRGNTEAFF	TGCAGCGTTCTTATCGAGGACAGGGGGAACACTGAAGCTTTCTTT
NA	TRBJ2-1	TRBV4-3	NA	CASSPRDGDTDEQFF	TGCGCCAGCAGCCCCCGGGACGGGGACACCGATGAGCAGTTCTTC